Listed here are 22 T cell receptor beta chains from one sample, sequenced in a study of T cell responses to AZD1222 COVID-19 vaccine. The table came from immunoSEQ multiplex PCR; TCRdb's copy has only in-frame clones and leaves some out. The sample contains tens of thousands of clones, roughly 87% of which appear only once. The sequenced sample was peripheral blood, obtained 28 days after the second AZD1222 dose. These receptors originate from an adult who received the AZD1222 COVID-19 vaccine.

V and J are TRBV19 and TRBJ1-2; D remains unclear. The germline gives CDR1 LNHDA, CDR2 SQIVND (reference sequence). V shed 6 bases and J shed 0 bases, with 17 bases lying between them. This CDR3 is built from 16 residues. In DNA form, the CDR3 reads TGTGCCAGTAGGGACGGCGCATGGAGGTCTAACTATGGCTACACCTTC. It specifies CASRDGAWRSNYGYTF.

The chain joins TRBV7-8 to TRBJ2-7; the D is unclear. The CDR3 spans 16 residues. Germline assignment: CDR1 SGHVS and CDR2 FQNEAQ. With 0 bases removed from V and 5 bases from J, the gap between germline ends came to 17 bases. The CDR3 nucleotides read TGTGCCAGCAGCTTAGCGTCTACAGCGCGGCCCCACGAGCAGTACTTC. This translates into CASSLASTARPHEQYF.

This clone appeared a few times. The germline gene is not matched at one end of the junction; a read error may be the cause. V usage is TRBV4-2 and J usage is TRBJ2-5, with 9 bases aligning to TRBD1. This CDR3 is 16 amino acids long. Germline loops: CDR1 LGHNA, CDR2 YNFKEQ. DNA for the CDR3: TGTGCCAGCAGCCAAGTAGGGGACAGGGCAAGAGAGGCCCAGTACTTC. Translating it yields CASSQVGDRAREAQYF.

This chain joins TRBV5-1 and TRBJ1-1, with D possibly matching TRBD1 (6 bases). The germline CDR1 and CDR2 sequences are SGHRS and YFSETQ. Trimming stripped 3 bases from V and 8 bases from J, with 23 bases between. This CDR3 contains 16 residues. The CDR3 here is CASSSGLRRGASEAFF. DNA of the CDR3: TGCGCCAGCAGCTCGGGCCTACGACGGGGGGCGTCAGAAGCTTTCTTT. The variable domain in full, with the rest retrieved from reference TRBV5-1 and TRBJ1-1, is KAGVTQTPRYLIKTRGQQVTLSCSPISGHRSVSWYQQTPGQGLQFLFEYFSETQRNKGNFPGRFSGRQFSNSRSEMNVSTLELGDSALYLCASSSGLRRGASEAFFGQGTRLTVV.

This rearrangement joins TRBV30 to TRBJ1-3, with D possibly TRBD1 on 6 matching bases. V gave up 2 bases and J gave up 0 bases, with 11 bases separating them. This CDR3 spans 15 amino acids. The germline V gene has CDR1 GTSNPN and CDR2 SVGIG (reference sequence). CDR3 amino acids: CAWSIGTNSGNTIYF. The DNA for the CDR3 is TGTGCCTGGAGTATAGGGACAAACTCTGGAAACACCATATATTTT. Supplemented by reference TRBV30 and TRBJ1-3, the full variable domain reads SQTIHQWPATLVQPVGSPLSLECTVEGTSNPNLYWYRQAAGRGLQLLFYSVGIGQISSEVPQNLSASRPQDRQFILSSKKLLLSDSGFYLCAWSIGTNSGNTIYFGEGSWLTVV.

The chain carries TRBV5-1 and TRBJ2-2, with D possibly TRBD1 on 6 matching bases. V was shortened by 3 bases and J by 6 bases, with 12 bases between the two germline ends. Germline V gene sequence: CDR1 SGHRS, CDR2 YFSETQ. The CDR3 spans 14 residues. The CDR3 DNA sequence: TGCGCCAGCAGCTGGGTACAGGGACCCGGGGAGCTGTTTTTT. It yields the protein CASSWVQGPGELFF. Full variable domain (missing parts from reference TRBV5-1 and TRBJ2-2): KAGVTQTPRYLIKTRGQQVTLSCSPISGHRSVSWYQQTPGQGLQFLFEYFSETQRNKGNFPGRFSGRQFSNSRSEMNVSTLELGDSALYLCASSWVQGPGELFFGEGSRLTVL.

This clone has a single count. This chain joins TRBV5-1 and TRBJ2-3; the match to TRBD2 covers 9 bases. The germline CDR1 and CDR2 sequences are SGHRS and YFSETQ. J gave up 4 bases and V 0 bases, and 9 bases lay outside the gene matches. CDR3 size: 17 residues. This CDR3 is CASSLAGVAGAADTQYF. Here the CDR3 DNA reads TGCGCCAGCAGCTTGGCCGGGGTAGCGGGAGCGGCAGATACGCAGTATTTT.

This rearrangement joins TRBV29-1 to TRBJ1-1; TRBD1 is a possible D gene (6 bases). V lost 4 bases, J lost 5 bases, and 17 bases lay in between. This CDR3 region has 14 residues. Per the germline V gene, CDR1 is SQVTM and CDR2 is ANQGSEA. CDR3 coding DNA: TGCAGCGTTGTGGTGGGCGGGGGCGCTACTGAAGCTTTCTTT. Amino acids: CSVVVGGGATEAFF.

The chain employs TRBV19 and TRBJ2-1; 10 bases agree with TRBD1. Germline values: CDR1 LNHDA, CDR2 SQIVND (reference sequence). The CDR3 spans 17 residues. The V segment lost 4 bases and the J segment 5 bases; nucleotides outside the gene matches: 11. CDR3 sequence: CASSTSIGDRGHNEQFF. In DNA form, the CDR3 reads TGTGCCAGTAGTACCTCTATCGGGGACAGGGGTCACAATGAGCAGTTCTTC.

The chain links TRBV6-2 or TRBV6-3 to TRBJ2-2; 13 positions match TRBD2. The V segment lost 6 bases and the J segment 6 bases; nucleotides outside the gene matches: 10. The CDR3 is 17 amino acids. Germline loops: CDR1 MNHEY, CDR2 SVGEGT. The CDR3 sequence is CASSQLAGGPYAGELFF. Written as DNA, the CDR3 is TGTGCCAGCAGCCAACTAGCGGGAGGGCCGTACGCCGGGGAGCTGTTTTTT.

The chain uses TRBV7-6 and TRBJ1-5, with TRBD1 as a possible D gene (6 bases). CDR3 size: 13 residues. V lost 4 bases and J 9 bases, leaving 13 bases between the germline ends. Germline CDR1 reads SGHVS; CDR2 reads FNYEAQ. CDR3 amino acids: CASSSGAQGPQHF. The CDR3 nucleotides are TGTGCCAGCAGCTCAGGGGCCCAGGGGCCCCAGCATTTT. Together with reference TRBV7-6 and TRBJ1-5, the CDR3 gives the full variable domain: GAGVSQSPRYKVTKRGQDVALRCDPISGHVSLYWYRQALGQGPEFLTYFNYEAQQDKSGLPNDRFSAERPEGSISTLTIQRTEQRDSAMYRCASSSGAQGPQHFGDGTRLSIL.

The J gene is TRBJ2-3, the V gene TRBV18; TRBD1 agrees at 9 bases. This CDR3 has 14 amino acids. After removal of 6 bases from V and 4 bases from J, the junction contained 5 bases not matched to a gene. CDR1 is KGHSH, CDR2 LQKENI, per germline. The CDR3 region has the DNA TGTGCCAGCTCGCCGGGACAGGGCGCAGATACGCAGTATTTT. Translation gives CASSPGQGADTQYF.

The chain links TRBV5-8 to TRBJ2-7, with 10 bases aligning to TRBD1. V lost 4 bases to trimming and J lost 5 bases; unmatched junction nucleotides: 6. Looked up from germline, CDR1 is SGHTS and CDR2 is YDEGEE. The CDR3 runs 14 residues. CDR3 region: CASSLTGGADEQYF. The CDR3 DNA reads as TGTGCCAGCAGCCTGACAGGGGGCGCGGACGAGCAGTACTTC.

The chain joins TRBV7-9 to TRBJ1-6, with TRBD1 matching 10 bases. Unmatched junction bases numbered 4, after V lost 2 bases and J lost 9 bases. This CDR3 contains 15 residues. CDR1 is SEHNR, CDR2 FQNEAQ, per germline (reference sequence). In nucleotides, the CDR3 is TGTGCCAGCAGCTTACAGACAGGGGGCAGTTCACCCCTCCACTTT. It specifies CASSLQTGGSSPLHF.

This CDR3 is CSASSLNTEAFF. The CDR3 DNA reads TGCAGTGCTAGTTCCCTTAACACTGAAGCTTTCTTT. The V gene is TRBV20-1, the J gene TRBJ1-1; D not certain. CDR1 is DFQATT, CDR2 SNEGSKA, per germline (reference sequence). Between the trimmed V and J ends, which lost 3 bases and 2 bases, there was a span of 7 bases. The CDR3 has 12 amino acids.

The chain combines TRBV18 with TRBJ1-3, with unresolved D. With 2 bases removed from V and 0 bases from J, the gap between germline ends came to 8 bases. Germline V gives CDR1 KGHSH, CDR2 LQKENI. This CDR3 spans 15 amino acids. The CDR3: CASSPGQNSGNTIYF. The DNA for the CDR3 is TGTGCCAGCTCACCAGGCCAGAACTCTGGAAACACCATATATTTT.

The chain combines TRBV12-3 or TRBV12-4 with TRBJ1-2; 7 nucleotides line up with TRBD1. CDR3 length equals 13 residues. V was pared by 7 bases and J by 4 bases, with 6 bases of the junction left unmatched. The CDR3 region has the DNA TGTGCCAGCAACAAGGGGGCGTTCTATGGCTACACCTTC. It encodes CASNKGAFYGYTF.

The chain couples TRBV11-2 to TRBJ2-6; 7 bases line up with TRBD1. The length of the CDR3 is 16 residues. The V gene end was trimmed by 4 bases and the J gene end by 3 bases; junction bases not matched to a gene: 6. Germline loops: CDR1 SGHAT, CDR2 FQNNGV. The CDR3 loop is CASSSRTGSGANVLTF. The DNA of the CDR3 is TGTGCCAGCAGCTCGAGGACAGGCAGTGGGGCCAACGTCCTGACTTTC. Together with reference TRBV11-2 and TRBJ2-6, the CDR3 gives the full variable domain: EAGVAQSPRYKIIEKRQSVAFWCNPISGHATLYWYQQILGQGPKLLIQFQNNGVVDDSQLPKDRFSAERLKGVDSTLKIQPAKLEDSAVYLCASSSRTGSGANVLTFGAGSRLTVL.

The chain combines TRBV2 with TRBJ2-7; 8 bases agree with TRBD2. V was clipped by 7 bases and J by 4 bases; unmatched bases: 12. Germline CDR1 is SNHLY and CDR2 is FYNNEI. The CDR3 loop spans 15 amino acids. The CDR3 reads CASIRGGLADYEQYF. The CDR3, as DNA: TGTGCCAGCATCCGGGGGGGGCTAGCGGATTACGAGCAGTACTTC.

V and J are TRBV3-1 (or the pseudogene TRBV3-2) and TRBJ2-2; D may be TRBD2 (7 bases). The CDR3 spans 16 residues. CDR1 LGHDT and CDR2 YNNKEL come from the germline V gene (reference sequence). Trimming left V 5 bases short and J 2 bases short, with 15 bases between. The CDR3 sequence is CASSSRGGGNTGELFF. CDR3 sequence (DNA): TGTGCCAGCAGCTCTAGGGGGGGCGGAAACACCGGGGAGCTGTTTTTT.

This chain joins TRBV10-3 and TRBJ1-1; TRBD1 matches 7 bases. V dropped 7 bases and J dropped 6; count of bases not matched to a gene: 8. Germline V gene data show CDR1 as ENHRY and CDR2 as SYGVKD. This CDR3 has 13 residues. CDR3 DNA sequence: TGTGCCATCAAAGGACAGGTGGGGGCTGAAGCTTTCTTT. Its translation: CAIKGQVGAEAFF.

CDR3: CASSQLHGRQETQYF. The DNA for the CDR3 is TGTGCCAGCTCACAGCTCCACGGCAGGCAAGAGACCCAGTACTTC. The chain combines TRBV18 with TRBJ2-5; no clear D. This CDR3 comprises 15 residues. Trimming left V 4 bases short and J 2 bases short, with 14 bases between. CDR1 is KGHSH and CDR2 is LQKENI in the germline V gene.